Listed here are 14 T cell receptor beta chains from one sample, sequenced in a study of tumor-infiltrating lymphocytes in primary liver carcinoma. With about 470 ng total RNA as template and a constant-region primer, TCR beta cDNA was made. Sequencing libraries for TCR beta derived from three nested multiplex PCR rounds that used slightly modified ARM-PCR. It was with TRBV1-TRBV30 forward primers and a C-beta reverse primer that the first two PCR rounds were run, at 10 cycles each. TCRdb re-analysed the multiplex PCR reads in MiXCR, keeping a single row per CDR3 protein. The sample gives fewer than 400,000 distinct CDR3 sequences, approximately 60% of which show up once; approximately 9% is in the top ten. The authors took blood RNA from unsorted whole blood and also extracted germline DNA. The sample comprised peripheral blood. The receptors were sampled from a middle-aged man with primary liver carcinoma and hepatitis B virus infection.

About this clonotype: The CDR3 ends on some other residue instead of the conserved phenylalanine or tryptophan, so this is likely a read error. The DNA is left out, because the CDR3 cannot be placed on it with certainty; the CDR3 is given as TCRdb lists it. V is TRBV29-1 and J is TRBJ2-1; the table's D gene call, TRBD1, was not cross checked with the DNA. The CDR3 sequence runs 14 residues, both termini included. Germline values: CDR1 SQVTM, CDR2 ANQGSEA. The CDR3 region is CSVEAQGAGNERFL.

A note on this clonotype: A much larger clone lies a single base off, so this may be a read error. The chain joins TRBV5-5 to TRBJ2-1, with 9 nucleotides matching TRBD2. The CDR3 loop spans 16 amino acids. The germline V gene encodes CDR1 SGHKS and CDR2 YYEKEE (reference sequence). CDR3 bases: TGTGTCAGCAGCGTGAAGACTAGCGGAGTTTACAATGAGCAGTTCTTC. The encoded protein is CVSSVKTSGVYNEQFF.

Concerning this clonotype itself: One junction end disagrees with the germline gene, perhaps due to a read error. The chain is built from TRBV5-1 and TRBJ2-5, with 11 bases that match TRBD2. The length of the CDR3 is 15 residues. CDR1 is SGHRS, CDR2 YFSETQ, per germline. The CDR3 here is CASSLGTSGQEAQYF. The CDR3 DNA reads TGCGCCAGCAGCTTGGGGACTAGCGGGCAAGAGGCCCAGTACTTC.

This clonotype came up many times. The chain joins TRBV29-1 to TRBJ1-6; D may be TRBD1 (5 bases). Trimming took off 8 bases at V and 7 bases at J, with 15 bases between the two ends. Germline CDR1 SQVTM, CDR2 ANQGSEA. The CDR3 sequence is 13 residues long. CDR3 region: CSFQQAPNSPLHF. The CDR3, as DNA: TGCAGCTTTCAACAGGCCCCGAATTCACCCCTCCACTTT.

Of note for this clonotype: One end of the junction does not line up with germline, which may come from a read error. The gene calls are TRBV11-2 and TRBJ2-5; D gene ambiguous. This CDR3 is 11 amino acids long. CDR1 is SGHAT and CDR2 is FQNNGV in the germline V gene. Here the CDR3 reads CASIPKETQSF. CDR3 DNA: TGTGCCAGCATTCCCAAAGAGACCCAGTCCTTC.

Comment on this clonotype: One junction end disagrees with the germline gene, perhaps due to a read error. The CDR3 region is CVSSFSTDFAEQYF. CDR3 coding DNA: TGTGTCAGCAGCTTTTCGACCGACTTTGCCGAGCAGTACTTC. This rearrangement joins TRBV11-1 to TRBJ2-7; D is unclear. Germline V gene lookup returns CDR1 SGHAT and CDR2 FQDESV (reference sequence). CDR3 size: 14 residues.

With regard to this clonotype: The junction departs from germline at one end; a sequencing error may be responsible. The CDR3 reads CASSPGTSGDYWETQCF. CDR3 sequence (DNA): TGTGCCAGCAGTCCCGGGACTAGCGGGGACTACTGGGAGACCCAGTGCTTC. The chain combines TRBV6-5 with TRBJ2-5; 13 positions match TRBD2. CDR3 length: 17 residues. Per germline, CDR1 MNHEY and CDR2 SVGAGI.

For this clonotype: The CDR3 does not close with the conserved phenylalanine or tryptophan, likely indicating a read error. The rearrangement uses TRBV4-1 and TRBJ1-1; 7 bases are shared with TRBD1. CDR1 is MGHRA, CDR2 YSYEKL, per germline. CDR3 size: 15 residues. V shed 4 bases, J shed 0 bases, and the junction held 5 bases outside the gene matches. Here the CDR3 DNA reads TGCGCCAGCAGCCGAGTGGGACAGATGAACACTGAAGCTTTCCTT. Translation gives CASSRVGQMNTEAFL.

Remarks on this clonotype: The conserved closing phenylalanine or tryptophan is absent in this CDR3, likely reflecting a read error. This rearrangement joins TRBV28 to TRBJ2-1, with no clear D. Germline V gene data show CDR1 as MDHEN and CDR2 as SYDVKM. The CDR3 runs 12 residues. The DNA for the CDR3 is TGTACCAGCAGTTTTGAGCTGAATGAGCAGTTCATC. It encodes CTSSFELNEQFI.

The rearrangement links TRBV11-2 to TRBJ2-1; 8 nucleotides align to TRBD2. Germline values: CDR1 SGHAT, CDR2 FQNNGV. This CDR3 spans 17 amino acids. The V segment lost 4 bases and the J segment 12 bases; nucleotides outside the gene matches: 20. The CDR3 region is CASSSTAGGIAAQAQFF. The CDR3 nucleotides are TGTGCCAGCAGCTCGACTGCGGGGGGCATCGCAGCTCAGGCGCAGTTCTTC.

The rearrangement joins TRBV30 to TRBJ2-3, with TRBD1 as a possible D gene (5 bases). The CDR3 has 13 residues. CDR1 is GTSNPN, CDR2 SVGIG, per germline (reference sequence). V shed 4 bases and J shed 0 bases, with 8 bases lying between them. The CDR3 spells CAWTGSSTDTQYF. The CDR3 coding sequence is TGTGCCTGGACAGGGTCTAGCACAGATACGCAGTATTTT.

The chain carries TRBV12-3 or TRBV12-4 and TRBJ2-5; the D gene is possibly TRBD1 (6 bases). V gave up 9 bases and J gave up 5 bases, with 16 bases separating them. The CDR3 is made up of 13 amino acids. CDR3 bases: TGTGCCAGAAGTATACAGGGTCGCGAGACCCAGTACTTC. Translation: CARSIQGRETQYF.

Worth noting for this clonotype: A much more abundant neighbour one base away suggests this may be a read error. The V gene is TRBV10-3, the J gene TRBJ2-5; 7 bases match TRBD1. The CDR3 is 14 amino acids. J lost 3 bases, V lost 4 bases, and 5 bases had no gene match. CDR1 is ENHRY and CDR2 is SYGVKD in the germline V gene. As DNA, the CDR3 is TGTGCCATCAGTGTGTCTACAGGGGAAGAGACCCAGTACTTC. Translated: CAISVSTGEETQYF.

The chain carries TRBV5-4 and TRBJ2-5; a weak D match, TRBD1 (8 bases). The CDR3 is 16 residues long. In germline, CDR1 is SGHNT, CDR2 YYREEE (reference sequence). Trimming pared 5 bases from V and 9 bases from J, leaving 26 bases between. CDR3 sequence (DNA): TGTGCCAGCAGTAAACCGGGACTATCCCTGGACAGGGCCCAGTACTTC. Protein: CASSKPGLSLDRAQYF.